The 16 T cell receptor beta chains given below trace back to one sample, sequenced in a study of prognosis after radiotherapy for stage I lung cancer. Amplification of the TCR beta CDR3 (from genomic DNA) was done by two-round multiplex PCR. Primers specific to each TRBV and TRBJ gene drove first-round PCR. MiXCR, applied by TCRdb to the multiplex PCR reads, yields one record per CDR3 protein. This table holds 20,000 to 25,000 distinct CDR3 sequences, approximately 39% found once. The sample in question was PBMCs, obtained before or after stereotactic body radiation therapy (not recorded which). These receptors all come from a donor aged 50 or older with non-small cell lung cancer.

This clonotype was recorded at least ten times. The rearrangement joins TRBV7-9 to TRBJ2-7; no reliable D call. Germline V CDR1 and CDR2: SEHNR, FQNEAQ (reference sequence). V shed 2 bases and J shed 3 bases, with 11 bases lying between them. CDR3 length: 14 residues. The chain's CDR3 is CASSLTLGYYEQYF. CDR3 DNA sequence: TGTGCCAGCAGCTTAACCCTGGGATACTACGAGCAGTACTTC.

This clonotype was observed many times. This chain links TRBV19 with TRBJ2-7; D may correspond to TRBD1 or TRBD2 (5 bases each). V lost 4 bases, J lost 0 bases, and 10 bases lay in between. Germline CDR1 reads LNHDA; CDR2 reads SQIVND (reference sequence). This CDR3 has 14 residues. The CDR3 DNA is TGTGCCAGTAGTAAGGGACGGACCTCCTACGAGCAGTACTTC. Translating gives CASSKGRTSYEQYF.

This clonotype was recorded once. The rearrangement uses TRBV20-1 and TRBJ1-1; no firm D call. Looked up from germline, CDR1 is DFQATT and CDR2 is SNEGSKA (reference sequence). There are 15 residues in the CDR3. The V and J ends lost 6 bases and 0 bases respectively, with 17 bases between them. The CDR3 loop is CSAQSAYRLNTEAFF. In DNA form, the CDR3 reads TGCAGTGCACAGTCCGCGTACAGATTGAACACTGAAGCTTTCTTT.

The V call is TRBV28, the J call TRBJ2-1, with D hard to call. The germline gives CDR1 MDHEN, CDR2 SYDVKM. This CDR3 is 13 amino acids long. The V gene lost 4 bases and the J gene lost 4 bases, with 8 bases spanning the gap. CDR3 sequence reads: CASSSVVYNEQFF. Here the CDR3 DNA reads TGTGCCAGCAGTTCCGTGGTGTACAATGAGCAGTTCTTC.

This clonotype came up many times. This chain uses TRBV30 with TRBJ1-2; D unclear. This CDR3 spans 9 amino acids. Germline CDR1 reads GTSNPN; CDR2 reads SVGIG (reference sequence). The V end was cut by 4 bases, the J end by 7 bases, with 4 bases between. This CDR3 reads CAWKSGYTF. The CDR3 DNA is TGTGCCTGGAAGAGTGGCTACACCTTC.

V and J are TRBV5-1 and TRBJ2-2; D unresolved. Germline CDR1 and CDR2: SGHRS and YFSETQ. The CDR3 loop spans 12 amino acids. With 2 bases removed from V and 6 bases from J, the gap between germline ends came to 5 bases. CDR3: CASSFIPGELFF. DNA for the CDR3: TGCGCCAGCAGCTTCATTCCCGGGGAGCTGTTTTTT.

On this clonotype: The junction does not match germline at one end; this may be a read error. The gene calls are TRBV4-2 and TRBJ2-6, with TRBD1 identical over 8 bases. CDR3 length equals 17 residues. The germline V gene encodes CDR1 LGHNA and CDR2 YNFKEQ. The CDR3 here is CASIQSGTGAGANVLTF. Here the CDR3 DNA reads TGTGCCAGCATCCAATCCGGGACAGGAGCTGGGGCCAATGTCCTGACTTTC.

In this sample, this clonotype turned up many times. The J gene is TRBJ2-1, the V gene TRBV3-1, with 9 bases identical to TRBD2. The CDR3 is 15 residues long. Germline loops: CDR1 LGHDT, CDR2 YNNKEL (reference sequence). J lost 4 bases, V lost 2 bases, and 3 bases had no gene match. CDR3 in DNA: TGTGCCAGCAGCCAAAGGACTAGCGAGTACAATGAGCAGTTCTTC. Its protein product is CASSQRTSEYNEQFF.

This clonotype was detected ten times or more. The CDR3 nucleotides are TGTGCCAGCTCACCACCGACAGGGGGCCACGGAGATACGCAGTATTTT. It translates to CASSPPTGGHGDTQYF. V is TRBV18 and J is TRBJ2-3, with 10 bases that match TRBD1. Germline CDR1 and CDR2: KGHSH and LQKENI. The J segment lost 5 bases and the V segment lost 0 bases, leaving 5 bases of the junction unmatched. The CDR3 spans 16 residues.

This chain links TRBV20-1 with TRBJ2-7, with 7 bases matching TRBD2. Germline V CDR1 and CDR2: DFQATT, SNEGSKA (reference sequence). The length of the CDR3 is 14 residues. V was pared by 5 bases and J by 2 bases, with 9 bases of the junction left unmatched. The CDR3 loop reads CSAGGLSGTYEQYF. CDR3 coding DNA: TGCAGTGCTGGGGGACTATCTGGGACCTACGAGCAGTACTTC.

This clonotype has a handful of counts. A single base is all that separates this from a far larger clone, so a read error is likely. The V gene is TRBV2, the J gene TRBJ2-2; possible D gene TRBD2, 6 bases. This CDR3 has 14 amino acids. Germline CDR1 and CDR2: SNHLY and FYNNEI. The CDR3 here is CASSLAGYTGELVF. The DNA of the CDR3 is TGTGCCAGCAGCCTGGCGGGGTACACCGGGGAGCTGGTTTTT.

This clonotype was observed a handful of times. The J gene is TRBJ2-4, the V gene TRBV4-1; D call uncertain. Germline V lookup: CDR1 MGHRA, CDR2 YSYEKL. V was cut by 0 bases and J by 4 bases, with 10 bases left in between. The CDR3 runs to 15 residues. CDR3 loop: CASSQDLGQKNIQYF. The CDR3 DNA follows: TGCGCCAGCAGCCAAGATCTCGGCCAAAAAAACATTCAGTACTTC.

This clonotype was recorded at least ten times. In DNA, the CDR3 is TGTGCCAGCAGTCAAGCACCCAATGAAAAACTGTTTTTT. This gives the protein CASSQAPNEKLFF. The chain joins TRBV7-3 to TRBJ1-4; no clear D. The CDR3 runs 13 residues. CDR1 is SGHTA, CDR2 FQGTGA, per germline. Trimming left V 6 bases short and J 5 bases short, with 10 bases between. Supplemented by reference TRBV7-3 and TRBJ1-4, the full variable domain reads GAGVSQTPSNKVTEKGKYVELRCDPISGHTALYWYRQSLGQGPEFLIYFQGTGAADDSGLPNDRFFAVRPEGSVSTLKIQRTERGDSAVYLCASSQAPNEKLFFGSGTQLSVL.

In regard to this clonotype: The conserved phenylalanine or tryptophan normally closing the CDR3 is absent here, so this likely arose from a read error. The V call is TRBV28, the J call TRBJ1-2; possible D gene TRBD1, 5 bases. The V end was cut by 8 bases, the J end by 5 bases, with 15 bases between. CDR1 and CDR2 from the germline V gene are MDHEN and SYDVKM. This CDR3 has 13 residues. The CDR3 spells CASSIVGEYGYTL. CDR3 bases: TGTGCCAGCTCCATCGTGGGGGAATATGGCTACACCCTC.

This clonotype was counted many times. The V and J genes are TRBV7-2 and TRBJ2-7, with D perhaps TRBD1 or TRBD2 (5 bases each). The germline V gene encodes CDR1 SGHTA and CDR2 FQGNSA. There are 15 residues in the CDR3. The germline V and J ends were trimmed by 11 bases and 0 bases, with 20 bases remaining between them. In DNA form, the CDR3 reads TGTGCCGGTAGTCACCGGGGCTTCCACTCCTACGAGCAGTACTTC. Translated, it gives CAGSHRGFHSYEQYF.

This clonotype was counted at least ten times. The chain couples TRBV20-1 to TRBJ1-2; TRBD1 might be the D (5 bases). Germline V gene data show CDR1 as DFQATT and CDR2 as SNEGSKA (reference sequence). The ends were cut back, 3 bases at V and 4 bases at J, with 15 bases in the middle. The CDR3 contains 14 residues. CDR3 nucleotides: TGCAGTGCTAGTGAGGTGGCTGGGGGCTATGGCTACACCTTC. It translates to CSASEVAGGYGYTF.